A single T cell receptor (beta chain) is shown here with its context. This clone was seen just once. This clone's antigen is unknown. The input lacks base qualities; no much larger clone sits a single base away. TCR CDR3 regions were amplified from genomic DNA by multiplex PCR using the deep immunoSEQ assay. Extracted genomic DNA from each cell subset was distributed evenly across all wells of several immunoSEQ 96-well plates, and each plate was treated as a replicate. Each replicate PCR for sorted subsets received 200 ng genomic DNA, equal to about 30,000 T cell genomes. Purified libraries were quantified with a Qubit 3.0 fluorometer, sized on a Bioanalyzer 2100, and re-quantified with the KAPA Library Quantification kit. Every immunoSEQ 96-well plate was sequenced on a separate single-read 150-cycle Illumina NextSeq 550 flow cell. Regarding the original processing steps: The immunoSEQ output contained only junctional sequences without quality scores, so filtering could not match that applied to full-length reads. Sequences were annotated with PyIR, a Python wrapper for IgBLAST v1.9, using IMGT germline references to assign V/J genes and CDR3. Any read was removed if the V/J assignment was weak (E-value above 1e-6), the CDR3 was missing, or the read contained stop codons, out-of-frame junctions, or ambiguous translated residues. V3J clonotypes were defined as sequences sharing an identical inferred V gene, J gene, and CDR3 amino acid sequence. The percentage overlap between two repertoires was calculated by dividing the number of shared unique clonotypes by the size of the smaller repertoire. Richness of each repertoire was evaluated using RTK rarefaction, the Chao1 estimator, and Recon v2.1 estimates of unobserved clonotypes. Generation probabilities were computed with OLGA for all TCRbeta clonotypes obtained by the gDNA method from a handful of donors. TCRdb mirrors the immuneACCESS table, restricted to in-frame sequences. Some clones are absent from its copies; in checked studies, under half trace to an unresolved V gene, and the reason for the others is unknown. V, J and clone size reflect that table, while D and trimming were determined from the DNA. For this sample there are about 2.1 million clones; 90% to 95% appear just once. The ten largest account for about 1.7% of the sample.

The data originate from a study of shared clonotypes between healthy human individuals (dated by TCRdb to the early 2020s). About the investigation overall: A couple of women and a few men aged 18 to 49 years were included in the cohort. For each donor, CD4 naive and CD4 memory were each given three plates, CD8 naive was given two plates, and CD8 memory was given one plate. To estimate repertoire size and how much clonotypes are shared between individuals, the study performed deep sequencing of blood TCR repertoires from about 5 healthy adults. To increase sequencing depth and limit assay-specific biases, different laboratories used diverse techniques to prepare libraries and sequence TCR repertoires. Each donor's leukapheresis produced roughly between about 0.9 and 9.5 billion PBMCs.

The V end gives up 3 bases and the J end 6 bases, leaving 10 bases in the junction not matched to a gene. The CDR3 sequence holds 15 residues, the cysteine and phenylalanine included. Left in the record is the CDR3 DNA by itself, 45 bases read in frame from the first base. CDR1 SGDLS and CDR2 YYNGEE were looked up in the germline V gene. The investigation overall reported the following: The genetic and exposure-history diversity represented was limited by the small number of donors. Compared with non-shared clonotypes, clonotypes shared by all four sorted-subset donors had higher generation probabilities. Roughly 5% of naive CD4, 3.5% of naive CD8, around 2.3% of memory CD4, and over 0.35% of memory CD8 clonotypes were shared across several donors. Sampling was restricted to blood, and TCR repertoires in tissue are likely to differ from TCR repertoires in blood. Rarefaction of sorted-subset datasets indicated incomplete sequencing despite the large sequencing depth. Naive subsets generally had larger estimated clonotype richness than memory subsets. Based on pairwise subsampling, the degree of clonotype sharing among donors was expected to be affected by sequencing depth.

For the CD8 naive samples, CD45RO-negative cells were positively selected for CCR7, yielding a CD45RA+CCR7+ population from which TemRA cells were excluded. The donors were healthy, HIV-negative adults who had no recently reported acute infections or vaccinations. Only Caucasian adults living in Nashville, Tennessee, USA were represented among the donors. Blood was collected by leukapheresis, and PBMCs were isolated by Ficoll-Histopaque density gradient centrifugation and then cryopreserved in liquid nitrogen vapor phase. Purity and quantity of every magnetically sorted T cell population were checked by analytical flow cytometry. Genomic DNA was isolated from every sorted fraction and measured by UV absorbance on a Nanodrop 2000c.

The sample consisted of naive CD8+ T cells from PBMCs. This specimen's cell subset or site label, interpreted: CD45RA+CCR7+. The chain joins TRBV9 to TRBJ2-3; 7 central nucleotides agree with TRBD2. The TCR comes from a young man in good health. Some clones in this sample may be carry-over from other donors' samples. CDR3 loop: CASSDPSGYGDTQYF. Here is the DNA: TGTGCCAGCAGCGACCCTAGCGGATATGGGGATACGCAGTATTTT. The reference TRBV9 and TRBJ2-3 proteins fill in what lies around the CDR3, so the full variable domain reads DSGVTQTPKHLITATGQRVTLRCSPRSGDLSVYWYQQSLDQGLQFLIQYYNGEERAKGNILERFSAQQFPDLHSELNLSSLELGDSALYFCASSDPSGYGDTQYFGPGTRLTVL.